The entry that follows covers one T cell receptor beta chain sequence. Its antigen is as yet unknown. An approximately 10-day culture period preceded the isolation of CD4+ T cells. Participants completed two doses of the BNT162b2 or mRNA-1273 vaccine. These data are taken from a study of vaccination effects on CD4 cells after COVID-19. The overall study: The median interval between the second dose and post-vaccine sampling was 72 days.

The protocol was immunoSEQ multiplex PCR, while the TCRdb copy is restricted to in-frame clones and leaves out a portion. The sample includes under 55,000 clones, around 70% of them seen just once. The CDR3 has 16 residues. V was pared by 2 bases and J by 5 bases, with 8 bases of the junction left unmatched. CDR1 is MNHEY, CDR2 SVGAGI, per germline. The sample here was CD4+ T cells from PBMCs cultured without peptide, taken after COVID-19 vaccination. This sequence originates from a human donor who received a COVID-19 vaccine. V usage is TRBV6-5 and J usage is TRBJ2-1, with 8 nucleotides matching TRBD2. The CDR3 is CASSYHMTGGNNEQFF. DNA of the CDR3: TGTGCCAGCAGTTACCACATGACGGGGGGGAACAATGAGCAGTTCTTC.